These 9 T cell receptor beta chains came from one sample sequenced in a study of neurological immune-mediated disorders. Documented time point: longitudinal time-point 3. TCRdb redid the calling of the 5' RACE reads with MiXCR, one entry per CDR3 protein. Among fewer than 50,000 distinct CDR3 sequences listed, roughly 13% were seen once. The sample was PBMCs. These receptors were taken from a man aged 25-40 years in good health.

As to this clonotype: At one of its ends the junction is not consistent with the germline gene, which may arise from a read error. This chain links TRBV27 with TRBJ2-1; 13 nucleotides line up with TRBD2. CDR1 is MNHEY and CDR2 is SMNVEV in the germline V gene (reference sequence). This CDR3 spans 15 amino acids. In DNA, the CDR3 is TGTGACAGCAGGCCCTGGACTAGCGGGAGCTATGAGCAGTTCTTC. Protein product: CDSRPWTSGSYEQFF.

The genes are TRBV27 and TRBJ2-5, with D perhaps TRBD1 (6 bases). Between the trimmed V and J ends, which lost 7 bases and 4 bases, there was a span of 13 bases. The germline gives CDR1 MNHEY, CDR2 SMNVEV (reference sequence). The CDR3 contains 13 residues. CDR3 loop: CASKQGSAETQYF. The CDR3 DNA reads TGTGCCAGCAAACAGGGATCAGCAGAGACCCAGTACTTC.

This clonotype was observed at least ten times. The genes are TRBV7-2 and TRBJ2-7; no firm D call. The V and J ends lost 1 base and 7 bases respectively, with 14 bases between them. The CDR3 runs to 14 residues. The germline V gene has CDR1 SGHTA and CDR2 FQGNSA. The CDR3 spells CASSLDYRNGEQYF. Written as DNA, the CDR3 is TGTGCCAGCAGCTTAGATTACCGAAATGGGGAGCAGTACTTC.

In its sample, this clonotype was seen many times. V is TRBV5-1 and J is TRBJ2-1; 7 nucleotides match TRBD1. Germline assignment: CDR1 SGHRS and CDR2 YFSETQ. V gave up 2 bases and J gave up 4 bases; unmatched junction bases: 9. CDR3 length: 16 residues. The CDR3 loop is CASSLSGTEKYNEQFF. The CDR3 DNA sequence: TGCGCCAGCAGCTTATCCGGGACAGAGAAATACAATGAGCAGTTCTTC.

This clonotype was recorded at least ten times. The chain couples TRBV7-9 to TRBJ1-1; the match to TRBD1 covers 8 bases. Trimming cost V 5 bases and J 2 bases; bases outside gene matches: 10. The CDR3 sequence is 16 residues long. Germline values: CDR1 SEHNR, CDR2 FQNEAQ (reference sequence). CDR3 in DNA: TGTGCCAGCAGCGATCCGTACAGGGGGGAAAACACTGAAGCTTTCTTT. Its protein is CASSDPYRGENTEAFF.

This clonotype was seen a few times. This sequence joins TRBV7-9 and TRBJ2-1; 11 bases fit TRBD2. CDR1 SEHNR and CDR2 FQNEAQ come from the germline V gene (reference sequence). This CDR3 has 15 amino acids. J gave up 8 bases and V 7 bases, and 10 bases lay outside the gene matches. The CDR3 coding sequence is TGTGCCAGCACCCTTCCGACTAGCGGGACGGATGAGCAGTTCTTC. It encodes CASTLPTSGTDEQFF.

This clonotype was recorded many times. J is TRBJ1-1 and V is TRBV12-3 or TRBV12-4; possible D gene TRBD1, 5 bases. The CDR3 covers 14 residues. V was trimmed by 6 bases and J by 0 bases, leaving 11 bases between them. The CDR3: CASSRGRLNTEAFF. In DNA form, the CDR3 reads TGTGCCAGCAGCCGGGGACGGCTGAACACTGAAGCTTTCTTT.

The chain is built from TRBV21-1 and TRBJ2-5; no DNA check was done on the table's D call, TRBD2. TRBV21-1 is a known pseudogene. The CDR3 has 16 residues. The CDR3 loop is CATVFAGTSDEETQYF. CDR3 sequence (DNA): TGTGCCACCGTGTTTGCAGGGACTAGCGACGAAGAGACCCAGTACTTC.

This clonotype showed up many times. This chain uses TRBV20-1 with TRBJ2-7; D may be TRBD2 (5 bases). Trimming took off 0 bases at V and 3 bases at J, with 9 bases between the two ends. CDR1 is DFQATT and CDR2 is SNEGSKA in the germline V gene (reference sequence). This CDR3 is 13 amino acids long. In DNA form, the CDR3 reads TGCAGTGCTAGAGAACCGGGAATCTACGAGCAGTACTTC. This sequence encodes CSAREPGIYEQYF.